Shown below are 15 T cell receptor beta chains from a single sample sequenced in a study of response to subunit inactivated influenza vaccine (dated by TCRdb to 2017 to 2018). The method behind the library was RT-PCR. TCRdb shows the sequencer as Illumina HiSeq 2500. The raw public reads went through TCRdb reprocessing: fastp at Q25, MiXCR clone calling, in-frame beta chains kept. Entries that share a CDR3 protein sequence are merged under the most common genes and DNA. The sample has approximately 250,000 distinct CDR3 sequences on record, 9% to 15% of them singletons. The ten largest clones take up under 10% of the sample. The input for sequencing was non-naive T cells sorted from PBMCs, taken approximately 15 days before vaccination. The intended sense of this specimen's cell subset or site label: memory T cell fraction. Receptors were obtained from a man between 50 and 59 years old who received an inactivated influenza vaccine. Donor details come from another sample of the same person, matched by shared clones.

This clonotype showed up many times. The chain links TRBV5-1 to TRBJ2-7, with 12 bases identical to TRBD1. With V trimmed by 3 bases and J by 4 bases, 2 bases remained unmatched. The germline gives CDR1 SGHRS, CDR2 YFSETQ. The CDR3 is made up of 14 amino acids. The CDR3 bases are TGCGCCAGCAGCTGGGGACAGGGGGCATACGAGCAGTACTTC. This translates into CASSWGQGAYEQYF.

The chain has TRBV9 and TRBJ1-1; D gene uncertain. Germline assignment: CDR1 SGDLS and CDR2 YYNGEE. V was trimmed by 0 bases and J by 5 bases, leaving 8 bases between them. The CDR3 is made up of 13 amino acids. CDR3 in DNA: TGTGCCAGCAGCGTAGATTTGAGTACTGAAGCTTTCTTT. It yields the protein CASSVDLSTEAFF.

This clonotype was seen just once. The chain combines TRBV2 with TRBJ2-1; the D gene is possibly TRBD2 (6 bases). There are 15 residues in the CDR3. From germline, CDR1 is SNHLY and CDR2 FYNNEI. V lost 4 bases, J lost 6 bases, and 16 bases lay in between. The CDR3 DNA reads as TGTGCCAGCAGTGGAATAGTAGGGAGGAGCAATGAGCAGTTCTTC. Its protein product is CASSGIVGRSNEQFF.

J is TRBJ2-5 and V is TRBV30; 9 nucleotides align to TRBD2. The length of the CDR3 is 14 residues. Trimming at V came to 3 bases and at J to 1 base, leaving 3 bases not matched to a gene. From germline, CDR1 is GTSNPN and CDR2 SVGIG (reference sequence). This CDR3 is CAWSLAGRQETQYF. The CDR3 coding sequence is TGTGCCTGGAGCCTAGCGGGGCGCCAAGAGACCCAGTACTTC.

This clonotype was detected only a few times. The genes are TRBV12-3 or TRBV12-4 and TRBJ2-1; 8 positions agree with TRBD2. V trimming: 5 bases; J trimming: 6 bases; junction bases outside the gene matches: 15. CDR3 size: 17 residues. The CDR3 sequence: CASSLPTSGTRGNEQFF. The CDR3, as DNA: TGTGCCAGCAGTCTACCAACGTCCGGGACTAGAGGCAATGAGCAGTTCTTC.

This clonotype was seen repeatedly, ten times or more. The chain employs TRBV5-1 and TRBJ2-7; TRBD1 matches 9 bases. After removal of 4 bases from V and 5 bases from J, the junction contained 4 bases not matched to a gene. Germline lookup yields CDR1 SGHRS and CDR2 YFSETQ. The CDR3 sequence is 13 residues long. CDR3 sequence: CASSRGQGDEQYF. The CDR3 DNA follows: TGCGCCAGCAGCCGGGGACAGGGAGACGAGCAGTACTTC.

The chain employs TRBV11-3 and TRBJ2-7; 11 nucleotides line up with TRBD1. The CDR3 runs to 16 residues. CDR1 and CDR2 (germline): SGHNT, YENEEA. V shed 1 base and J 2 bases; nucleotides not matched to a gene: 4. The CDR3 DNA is TGTGCCAGCAGCTTAGCCGGGACAGGGGGGCCCTACGAGCAGTACTTC. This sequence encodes CASSLAGTGGPYEQYF.

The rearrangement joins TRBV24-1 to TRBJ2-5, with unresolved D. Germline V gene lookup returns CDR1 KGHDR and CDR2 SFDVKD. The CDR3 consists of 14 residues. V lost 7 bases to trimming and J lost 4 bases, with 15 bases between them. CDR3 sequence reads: CATRDSGRRETQYF. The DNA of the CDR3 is TGTGCCACCAGAGACTCCGGCCGGAGAGAGACCCAGTACTTC.

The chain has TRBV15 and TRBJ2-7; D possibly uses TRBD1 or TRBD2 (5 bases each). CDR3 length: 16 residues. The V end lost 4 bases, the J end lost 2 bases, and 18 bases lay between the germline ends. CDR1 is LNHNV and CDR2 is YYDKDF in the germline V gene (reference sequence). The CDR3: CATSTLGPGGTYEQYF. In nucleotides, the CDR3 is TGTGCCACCAGCACGTTGGGGCCAGGAGGAACCTACGAGCAGTACTTC.

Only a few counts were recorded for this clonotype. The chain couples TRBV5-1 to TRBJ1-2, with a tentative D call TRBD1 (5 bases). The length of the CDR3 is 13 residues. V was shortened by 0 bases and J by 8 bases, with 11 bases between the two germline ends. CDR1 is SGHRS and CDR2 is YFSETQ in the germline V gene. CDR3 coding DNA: TGCGCCAGCAGCTTGGATACGGGACGCGGCTACACCTTC. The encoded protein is CASSLDTGRGYTF.

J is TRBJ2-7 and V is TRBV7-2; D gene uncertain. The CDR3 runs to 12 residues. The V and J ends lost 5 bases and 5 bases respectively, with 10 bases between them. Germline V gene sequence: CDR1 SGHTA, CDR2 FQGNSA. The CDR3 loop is CASSLFFHEQYF. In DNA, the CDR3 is TGTGCCAGCAGCCTCTTCTTTCACGAGCAGTACTTC.

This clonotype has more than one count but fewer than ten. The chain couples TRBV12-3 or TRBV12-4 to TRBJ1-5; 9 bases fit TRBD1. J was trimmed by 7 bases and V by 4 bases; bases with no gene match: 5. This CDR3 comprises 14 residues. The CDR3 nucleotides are TGTGCCAGCAGTTGGGACAGGGTGGAACAGCCCCAGCATTTT. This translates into CASSWDRVEQPQHF.

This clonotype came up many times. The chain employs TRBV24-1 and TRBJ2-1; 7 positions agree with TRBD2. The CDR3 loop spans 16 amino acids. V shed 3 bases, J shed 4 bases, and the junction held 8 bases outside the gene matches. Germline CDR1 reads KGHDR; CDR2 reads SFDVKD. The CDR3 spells CATSDAGEREYNEQFF. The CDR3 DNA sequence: TGTGCCACCAGTGATGCGGGAGAAAGAGAGTACAATGAGCAGTTCTTC.

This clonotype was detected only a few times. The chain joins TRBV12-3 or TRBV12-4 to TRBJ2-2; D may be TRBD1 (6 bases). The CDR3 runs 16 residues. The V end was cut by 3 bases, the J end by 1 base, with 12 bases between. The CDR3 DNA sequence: TGTGCCAGCAGTTTTGTAGGGGGTCAGAACACCGGGGAGCTGTTTTTT. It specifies CASSFVGGQNTGELFF.

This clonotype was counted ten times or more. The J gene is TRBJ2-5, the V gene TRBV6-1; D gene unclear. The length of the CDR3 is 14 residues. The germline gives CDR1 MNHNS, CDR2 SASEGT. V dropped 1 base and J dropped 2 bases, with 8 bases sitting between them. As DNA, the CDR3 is TGTGCCAGCAGTGAAGACGGTTTGCAAGAGACCCAGTACTTC. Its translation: CASSEDGLQETQYF.